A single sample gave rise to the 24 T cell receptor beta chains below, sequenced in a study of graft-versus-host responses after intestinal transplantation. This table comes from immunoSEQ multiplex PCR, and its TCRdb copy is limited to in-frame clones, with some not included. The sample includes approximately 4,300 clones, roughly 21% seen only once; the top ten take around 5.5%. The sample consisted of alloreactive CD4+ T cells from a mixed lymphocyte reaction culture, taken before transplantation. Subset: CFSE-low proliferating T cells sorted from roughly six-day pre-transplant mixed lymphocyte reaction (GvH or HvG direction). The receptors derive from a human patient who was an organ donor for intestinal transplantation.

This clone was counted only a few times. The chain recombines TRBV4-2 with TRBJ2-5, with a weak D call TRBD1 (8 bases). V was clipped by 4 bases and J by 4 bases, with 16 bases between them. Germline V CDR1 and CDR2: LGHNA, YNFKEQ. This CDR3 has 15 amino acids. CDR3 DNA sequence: TGTGCCAGCAGCCCTATGGACAGGGAGGGAGAGACCCAGTACTTC. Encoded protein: CASSPMDREGETQYF.

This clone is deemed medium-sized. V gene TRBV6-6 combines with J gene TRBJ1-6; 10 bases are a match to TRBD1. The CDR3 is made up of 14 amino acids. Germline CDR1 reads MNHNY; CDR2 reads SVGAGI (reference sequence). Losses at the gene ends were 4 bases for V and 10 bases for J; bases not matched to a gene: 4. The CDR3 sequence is CASSFRDRGSPLHF. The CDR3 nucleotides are TGTGCCAGCAGTTTTAGGGACAGGGGCTCACCCCTCCACTTT.

The chain's CDR3 is CASSVLAGGTYNEQFF. CDR3 DNA sequence: TGTGCCAGCAGCGTACTAGCGGGGGGGACTTACAATGAGCAGTTCTTC. The chain has TRBV11-2 and TRBJ2-1; TRBD2 aligns across 13 bases. V shed 5 bases, J shed 4 bases, and the junction held 5 bases outside the gene matches. The CDR3 has 16 amino acids. CDR1 and CDR2 from the germline V gene are SGHAT and FQNNGV.

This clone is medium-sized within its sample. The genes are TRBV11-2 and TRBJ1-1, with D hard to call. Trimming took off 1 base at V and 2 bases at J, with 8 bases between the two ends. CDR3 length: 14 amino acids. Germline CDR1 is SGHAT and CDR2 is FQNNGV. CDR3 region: CASSLAVRNTEAFF. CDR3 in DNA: TGTGCCAGCAGCTTAGCGGTCCGAAACACTGAAGCTTTCTTT. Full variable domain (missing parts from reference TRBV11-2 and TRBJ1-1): EAGVAQSPRYKIIEKRQSVAFWCNPISGHATLYWYQQILGQGPKLLIQFQNNGVVDDSQLPKDRFSAERLKGVDSTLKIQPAKLEDSAVYLCASSLAVRNTEAFFGQGTRLTVV.

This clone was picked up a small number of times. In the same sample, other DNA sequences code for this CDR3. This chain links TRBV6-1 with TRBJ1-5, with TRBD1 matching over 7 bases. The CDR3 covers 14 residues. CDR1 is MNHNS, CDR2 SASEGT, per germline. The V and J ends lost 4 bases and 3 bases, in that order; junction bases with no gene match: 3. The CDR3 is CASSGQGANQPQHF. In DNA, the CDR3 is TGTGCCAGCAGTGGACAGGGTGCCAATCAGCCCCAGCATTTT.

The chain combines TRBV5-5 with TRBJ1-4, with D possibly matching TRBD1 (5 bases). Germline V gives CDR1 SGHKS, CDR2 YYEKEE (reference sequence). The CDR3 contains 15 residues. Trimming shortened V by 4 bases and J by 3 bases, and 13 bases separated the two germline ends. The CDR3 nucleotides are TGTGCCAGCAGCGACCCGGGGGTGGCTAATGAAAAACTGTTTTTT. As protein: CASSDPGVANEKLFF.

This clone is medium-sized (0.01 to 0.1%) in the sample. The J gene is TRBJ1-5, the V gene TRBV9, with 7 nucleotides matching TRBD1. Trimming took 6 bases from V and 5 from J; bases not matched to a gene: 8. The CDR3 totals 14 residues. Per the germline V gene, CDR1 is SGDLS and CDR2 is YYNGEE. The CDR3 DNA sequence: TGTGCCAGCACTACGCCAGGGGGTGATCAGCCCCAGCATTTT. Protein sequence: CASTTPGGDQPQHF.

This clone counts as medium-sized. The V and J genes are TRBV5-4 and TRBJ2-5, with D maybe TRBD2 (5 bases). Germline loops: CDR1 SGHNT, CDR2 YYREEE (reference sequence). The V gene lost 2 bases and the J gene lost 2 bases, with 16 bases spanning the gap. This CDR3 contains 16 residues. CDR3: CASSFPRGSGQETQYF. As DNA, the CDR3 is TGTGCCAGCAGCTTTCCACGAGGCTCGGGACAAGAGACCCAGTACTTC.

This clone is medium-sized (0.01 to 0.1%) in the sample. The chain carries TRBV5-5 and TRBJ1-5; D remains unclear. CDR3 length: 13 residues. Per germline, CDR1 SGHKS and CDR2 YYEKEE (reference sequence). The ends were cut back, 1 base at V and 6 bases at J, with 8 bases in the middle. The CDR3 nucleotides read TGTGCCAGCAGCTTGTATCGGGGTCAGCCCCAGCATTTT. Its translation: CASSLYRGQPQHF.

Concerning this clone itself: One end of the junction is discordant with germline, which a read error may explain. This CDR3 is CASSLAGGQETQYF. The CDR3 DNA reads TGTGCCAGCAGTCTAGCGGGGGGCCAAGAGACCCAGTACTTC. The V and J genes are TRBV10-3 and TRBJ2-5, with TRBD2 identical over 11 bases. This CDR3 has 14 amino acids. Germline V gene lookup returns CDR1 ENHRY and CDR2 SYGVKD.

The CDR3 bases are TGTGCCAGCAGCCAAGATTGGCCACTATCCTACGAGCAGTACGTC. It codes for CASSQDWPLSYEQYV. This chain connects TRBV14 to TRBJ2-7; unclear D gene. The CDR3 totals 15 residues. With 0 bases removed from V and 1 base from J, the gap between germline ends came to 10 bases. Germline lookup yields CDR1 SGHDN and CDR2 FVKESK.

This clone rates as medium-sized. CDR3 DNA: TGTGCCAGCAGTTTGCGGACTTGGACAGGAAACACTGAAGCTTTCTTT. Its translation: CASSLRTWTGNTEAFF. The chain employs TRBV28 and TRBJ1-1; 7 bases agree with TRBD1. This CDR3 region has 16 residues. The germline gives CDR1 MDHEN, CDR2 SYDVKM. V shed 3 bases and J 2 bases; nucleotides not matched to a gene: 9.

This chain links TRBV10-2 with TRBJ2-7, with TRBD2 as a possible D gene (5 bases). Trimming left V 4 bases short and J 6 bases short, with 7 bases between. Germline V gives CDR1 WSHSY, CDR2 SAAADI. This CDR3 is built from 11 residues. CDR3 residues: CASSGGVEQYV. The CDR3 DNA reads TGCGCCAGCAGTGGGGGAGTCGAGCAGTACGTC.

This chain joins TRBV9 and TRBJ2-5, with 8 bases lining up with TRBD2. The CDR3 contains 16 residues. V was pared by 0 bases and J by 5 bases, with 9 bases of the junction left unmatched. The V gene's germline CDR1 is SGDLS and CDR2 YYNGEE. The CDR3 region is CASSVGIRGGLETQYF. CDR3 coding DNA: TGTGCCAGCAGCGTAGGAATTCGGGGGGGGTTGGAGACCCAGTACTTC.

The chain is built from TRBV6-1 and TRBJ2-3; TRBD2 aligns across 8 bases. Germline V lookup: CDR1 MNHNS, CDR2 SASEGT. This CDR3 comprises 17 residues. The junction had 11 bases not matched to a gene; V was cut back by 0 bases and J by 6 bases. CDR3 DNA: TGTGCCAGCAGTGAAGCGCTTGGGCGGGGGGCCTGGGATACGCAGTATTTT. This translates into CASSEALGRGAWDTQYF.

The CDR3 DNA sequence: TGTGCCAGCAGTTCGACGACAGGGGCCAATCAGCCCCAGCATTTT. This translates into CASSSTTGANQPQHF. The chain has TRBV27 and TRBJ1-5; 8 bases align to TRBD1. Losses at the gene ends were 4 bases for V and 3 bases for J; bases not matched to a gene: 5. CDR1 and CDR2 (germline): MNHEY, SMNVEV (reference sequence). This CDR3 has 15 residues.

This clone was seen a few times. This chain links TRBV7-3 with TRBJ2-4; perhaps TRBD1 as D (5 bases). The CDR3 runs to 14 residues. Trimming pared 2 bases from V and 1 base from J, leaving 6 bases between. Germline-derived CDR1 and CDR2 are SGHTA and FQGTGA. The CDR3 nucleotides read TGTGCCAGCAGCTTATCAGGGGCCAAAAACATTCAGTACTTC. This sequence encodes CASSLSGAKNIQYF.

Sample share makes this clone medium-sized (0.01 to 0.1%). The CDR3 DNA is TGTGCCAGCAGCTTGCAGGGACAGAAAGAGACCCAGTACTTC. It is translated as CASSLQGQKETQYF. This chain joins TRBV7-9 and TRBJ2-5; 7 bases match TRBD1. Germline V CDR1 and CDR2: SEHNR, FQNEAQ (reference sequence). The junction had 4 bases not matched to a gene; V was cut back by 3 bases and J by 3 bases. The CDR3 is 14 residues long.

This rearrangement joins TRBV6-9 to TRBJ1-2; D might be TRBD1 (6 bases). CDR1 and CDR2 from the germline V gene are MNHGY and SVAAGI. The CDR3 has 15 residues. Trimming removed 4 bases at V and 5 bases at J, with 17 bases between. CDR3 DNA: TGTGCCAGCAGTTCGGGACAAGGTAGTGGATATGGCTACACCTTC. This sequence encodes CASSSGQGSGYGYTF.

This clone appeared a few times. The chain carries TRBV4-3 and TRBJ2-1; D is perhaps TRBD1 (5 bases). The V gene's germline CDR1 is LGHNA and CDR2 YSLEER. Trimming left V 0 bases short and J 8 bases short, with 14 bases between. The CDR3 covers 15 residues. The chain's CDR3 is CASSQEWRQHDEQFF. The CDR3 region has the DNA TGCGCCAGCAGCCAAGAGTGGCGACAGCATGATGAGCAGTTCTTC.

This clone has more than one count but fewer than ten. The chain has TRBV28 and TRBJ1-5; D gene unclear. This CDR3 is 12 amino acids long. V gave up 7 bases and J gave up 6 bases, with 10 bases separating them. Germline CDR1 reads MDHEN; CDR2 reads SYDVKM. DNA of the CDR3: TGTGCCAGCATGAGTGGGAGTCAGCCCCAGCATTTT. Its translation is CASMSGSQPQHF. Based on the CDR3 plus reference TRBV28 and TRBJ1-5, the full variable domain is DVKVTQSSRYLVKRTGEKVFLECVQDMDHENMFWYRQDPGLGLRLIYFSYDVKMKEKGDIPEGYSVSREKKERFSLILESASTNQTSMYLCASMSGSQPQHFGDGTRLSIL.

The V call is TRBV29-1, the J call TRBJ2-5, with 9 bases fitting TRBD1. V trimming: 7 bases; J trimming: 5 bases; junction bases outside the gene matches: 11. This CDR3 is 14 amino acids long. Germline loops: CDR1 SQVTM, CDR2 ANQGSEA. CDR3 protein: CSARDRAGRETQYF. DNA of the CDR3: TGCAGCGCCCGGGACAGGGCGGGCAGGGAGACCCAGTACTTC.

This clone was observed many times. CDR3 sequence reads: CASRVQGGTEAFF. The CDR3 region has the DNA TGTGCCAGCAGGGTACAGGGCGGCACTGAAGCTTTCTTT. This chain uses TRBV6-6 with TRBJ1-1; possibly TRBD1 for D (6 bases). V was trimmed by 6 bases and J by 4 bases, leaving 12 bases between them. This CDR3 region has 13 residues. The germline CDR1 and CDR2 sequences are MNHNY and SVGAGI (reference sequence).

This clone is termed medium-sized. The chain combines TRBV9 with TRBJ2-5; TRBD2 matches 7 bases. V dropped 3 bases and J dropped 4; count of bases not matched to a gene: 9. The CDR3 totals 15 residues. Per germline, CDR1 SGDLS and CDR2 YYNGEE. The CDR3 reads CASSGAGVRSETQYF. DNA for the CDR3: TGTGCCAGCAGCGGGGCGGGGGTAAGGTCAGAGACCCAGTACTTC.